These 24 T cell receptor beta chains share one sample of origin, sequenced in a study of CD8 T cells in ankylosing spondylitis. TCRdb itself ran the 5' RACE reads through MiXCR, one entry per CDR3 protein. The table includes 200,000 to 250,000 distinct CDR3 sequences, around a quarter detected once. Sequencing was carried out using blood, either unsorted or a sorted T cell fraction (not recorded which). These receptors all come from a male donor with ankylosing spondylitis or in good health (not recorded which).

This chain connects TRBV12-3 or TRBV12-4 to TRBJ1-2; TRBD1 matches 9 bases. The CDR3 extends over 14 amino acids. J lost 4 bases, V lost 7 bases, and 7 bases had no gene match. This CDR3 is CASTRGQGLYGYTF. DNA of the CDR3: TGTGCCAGCACCCGGGGACAGGGTCTCTATGGCTACACCTTC.

The sample holds many counts of this clonotype. The chain links TRBV5-6 to TRBJ2-4, with D unclear. The germline V and J ends were trimmed by 5 bases and 0 bases, with 9 bases remaining between them. The V gene's germline CDR1 is SGHDT and CDR2 YYEEEE. This CDR3 has 14 amino acids. In DNA, the CDR3 is TGTGCCAGCAGACCACAGTTAGCCAAAAACATTCAGTACTTC. Residues: CASRPQLAKNIQYF.

At least ten counts were recorded for this clonotype. DNA of the CDR3: TGTGCCAGCAGCCCGGCTAGACAGCTGAACACCGGGGAGCTGTTTTTT. It encodes CASSPARQLNTGELFF. The chain is built from TRBV9 and TRBJ2-2; a possible D gene is TRBD1 (5 bases). V dropped 4 bases and J dropped 1 base, with 14 bases sitting between them. CDR1 and CDR2 (germline): SGDLS, YYNGEE. This CDR3 has 16 amino acids.

This clonotype was observed a few times. The V call is TRBV29-1, the J call TRBJ2-7; TRBD2 matches 7 bases. J gave up 3 bases and V 5 bases, and 4 bases lay outside the gene matches. This CDR3 has 12 residues. The germline V gene encodes CDR1 SQVTM and CDR2 ANQGSEA. The CDR3 DNA reads as TGCAGCGTTTCTAGCGGAAGCTACGAGCAGTACTTC. Protein: CSVSSGSYEQYF.

This clonotype has a count of ten or more. The V and J genes are TRBV29-1 and TRBJ2-1, with 9 bases matching TRBD1. Germline loops: CDR1 SQVTM, CDR2 ANQGSEA. CDR3 length: 14 amino acids. J lost 2 bases, V lost 8 bases, and 7 bases had no gene match. The CDR3 DNA sequence: TGCAGCTCTAATACAGGGGGCCCCTACAATGAGCAGTTCTTC. Protein: CSSNTGGPYNEQFF.

V usage is TRBV10-2 and J usage is TRBJ2-1; 8 bases are a match to TRBD2. The germline V gene encodes CDR1 WSHSY and CDR2 SAAADI. V shed 2 bases, J shed 9 bases, and the junction held 9 bases outside the gene matches. The CDR3 runs to 15 residues. The chain's CDR3 is CASSEIAGIAIEQFF. The CDR3, as DNA: TGCGCCAGCAGTGAGATAGCGGGAATCGCGATTGAGCAGTTCTTC.

Ten or more counts support this clonotype. V is TRBV6-6 and J is TRBJ1-5; D perhaps matches TRBD1 (6 bases). Trimming took 6 bases from V and 2 from J, leaving 14 bases between them. This CDR3 comprises 15 residues. CDR1 is MNHNY, CDR2 SVGAGI, per germline (reference sequence). As DNA, the CDR3 is TGTGCCAGCAGCGGACAGTCCGGAGGCAATCAGCCCCAGCATTTT. This encodes CASSGQSGGNQPQHF.

The chain couples TRBV20-1 to TRBJ2-5; 12 bases match TRBD2. CDR1 is DFQATT and CDR2 is SNEGSKA in the germline V gene (reference sequence). Trimming took 0 bases from V and 5 from J; bases not matched to a gene: 4. The CDR3 sequence is 15 residues long. The CDR3 protein is CSARDLAGGIETQYF. The CDR3 DNA sequence: TGCAGTGCTAGAGATCTAGCGGGAGGGATCGAGACCCAGTACTTC.

The gene calls are TRBV10-3 and TRBJ2-1; the D gene is possibly TRBD2 (7 bases). Trimming stripped 3 bases from V and 9 bases from J, with 18 bases between. The CDR3 covers 15 residues. The germline V gene has CDR1 ENHRY and CDR2 SYGVKD. In DNA form, the CDR3 reads TGTGCCATCAGTGAAGGGAGGGCGCCAGGGGCTGAGCAGTTCTTC. As protein: CAISEGRAPGAEQFF.

The chain carries TRBV19 and TRBJ2-1; no clear D gene. Trimming shortened V by 3 bases and J by 5 bases, and 11 bases separated the two germline ends. The germline V gene has CDR1 LNHDA and CDR2 SQIVND (reference sequence). The CDR3 extends over 14 amino acids. The CDR3 DNA reads as TGTGCCAGTAGTATTGTAGGGTATGACAATGAGCAGTTCTTC. It specifies CASSIVGYDNEQFF.

The sample holds many counts of this clonotype. The gene calls are TRBV3-1 and TRBJ1-3; D possibly corresponds to TRBD1 (6 bases). CDR3 length: 13 amino acids. Trimming took off 3 bases at V and 7 bases at J, with 10 bases between the two ends. Germline values: CDR1 LGHDT, CDR2 YNNKEL (reference sequence). CDR3 DNA sequence: TGTGCCAGCAGCCAGTGGCAGGGGAACACCATATATTTT. Its translation is CASSQWQGNTIYF.

This clonotype was detected ten times or more. The CDR3 sequence is CASSSQPAYEQYF. CDR3 bases: TGTGCCAGCAGTTCCCAACCGGCCTACGAGCAGTACTTC. The chain couples TRBV27 to TRBJ2-7; D unclear. The V end lost 4 bases, the J end lost 2 bases, and 9 bases lay between the germline ends. The CDR3 length is 13 residues. In germline, CDR1 is MNHEY, CDR2 SMNVEV (reference sequence).

In this sample, this clonotype turned up many times. The chain employs TRBV12-3 or TRBV12-4 and TRBJ1-2; weak D call: TRBD1 (5 bases). The germline V and J ends were trimmed by 2 bases and 8 bases, with 15 bases remaining between them. This CDR3 contains 14 residues. The CDR3 region has the DNA TGTGCCAGCAGTTTATGGGGGAGCCTGGAAGGCTACACCTTC. This codes for CASSLWGSLEGYTF.

This clonotype was found many times. DNA of the CDR3: TGCAGCGCCGCAGGACAGTACCAAGAGACCCAGTACTTC. It yields the protein CSAAGQYQETQYF. V gene TRBV29-1 combines with J gene TRBJ2-5; D perhaps matches TRBD1 (6 bases). The CDR3 covers 13 residues. The ends were cut back, 7 bases at V and 0 bases at J, with 12 bases in the middle. CDR1 is SQVTM and CDR2 is ANQGSEA in the germline V gene.

This clonotype has at least ten counts. The chain joins TRBV18 to TRBJ2-5; the match to TRBD1 covers 7 bases. The length of the CDR3 is 14 residues. Germline V gene data show CDR1 as KGHSH and CDR2 as LQKENI. The V and J ends lost 6 bases and 2 bases, in that order; junction bases with no gene match: 6. The CDR3 DNA reads as TGTGCCAGCTCTTACGGACAGGAACAAGAGACCCAGTACTTC. Translating gives CASSYGQEQETQYF.

The chain recombines TRBV12-3 or TRBV12-4 with TRBJ2-6; 8 positions match TRBD2. The CDR3 covers 19 residues. V shed 10 bases and J 0 bases; nucleotides not matched to a gene: 17. The DNA of the CDR3 is TGTGCCATCATTAGCGGGAAAGTCCCTTTGAGCTCTGGGGCCAACGTCCTGACTTTC. Translating gives CAIISGKVPLSSGANVLTF.

This clonotype came up many times. V is TRBV29-1 and J is TRBJ2-7; weak D call: TRBD2 (6 bases). The CDR3 covers 11 residues. V was clipped by 8 bases and J by 7 bases, with 15 bases between them. Germline values: CDR1 SQVTM, CDR2 ANQGSEA. The CDR3 loop is CSTRLDGEQYF. The CDR3 region has the DNA TGCAGCACGAGACTAGATGGAGAGCAGTACTTC.

The chain joins TRBV20-1 to TRBJ1-5; the match to TRBD1 covers 8 bases. From germline, CDR1 is DFQATT and CDR2 SNEGSKA (reference sequence). The trim removed 5 bases at V and 9 bases at J, leaving 9 bases unmatched. There are 13 residues in the CDR3. As DNA, the CDR3 is TGCAGTGCTGAGGACAGGGAGACAACGCCCCAGCATTTT. This gives the protein CSAEDRETTPQHF.

This clonotype was counted at least ten times. The rearrangement uses TRBV18 and TRBJ2-7; 8 positions match TRBD2. Germline V gene lookup returns CDR1 KGHSH and CDR2 LQKENI. This CDR3 contains 16 residues. V was pared by 6 bases and J by 0 bases, with 10 bases of the junction left unmatched. For the CDR3, the DNA is TGTGCCAGCTCTCTCTCACTAGCGGCCAGCTCCTACGAGCAGTACTTC. Its protein product is CASSLSLAASSYEQYF.

V is TRBV4-3 and J is TRBJ2-2; D remains unclear. V lost 3 bases and J lost 5, with 16 bases in between. The CDR3 contains 16 residues. CDR1 LGHNA and CDR2 YSLEER come from the germline V gene. CDR3 protein: CASSQVAGVSTGELFF. The CDR3 DNA reads as TGCGCCAGCAGCCAGGTAGCAGGAGTGAGTACCGGGGAGCTGTTTTTT.

The table lists this clonotype with a few counts. The chain uses TRBV29-1 and TRBJ2-3, with D hard to call. The ends were cut back, 4 bases at V and 2 bases at J, with 7 bases in the middle. Per germline, CDR1 SQVTM and CDR2 ANQGSEA. The CDR3 totals 12 residues. This chain's CDR3 is CSVAMPTDTQYF. CDR3 DNA: TGCAGCGTTGCGATGCCCACAGATACGCAGTATTTT.

This clonotype has ten or more counts. J is TRBJ2-5 and V is TRBV2; D may be TRBD2 (5 bases). Germline V gives CDR1 SNHLY, CDR2 FYNNEI. The CDR3 covers 15 residues. V was shortened by 1 base and J by 4 bases, with 13 bases between the two germline ends. The CDR3: CASSEGLGSAETQYF. CDR3 coding DNA: TGTGCCAGCAGTGAAGGCCTCGGTAGCGCAGAGACCCAGTACTTC.

This clonotype was seen ten or more times. The V gene is TRBV7-2, the J gene TRBJ2-3; possibly TRBD2 for D (6 bases). CDR3 length equals 15 residues. Trimming took 6 bases from V and 3 from J, leaving 16 bases between them. The V gene's germline CDR1 is SGHTA and CDR2 FQGNSA. The chain's CDR3 is CASSFTGVGTDTQYF. DNA for the CDR3: TGTGCCAGCAGTTTTACGGGAGTCGGGACAGATACGCAGTATTTT.

The J gene is TRBJ2-1, the V gene TRBV12-3 or TRBV12-4, with D perhaps TRBD2 (6 bases). This CDR3 spans 15 amino acids. Deletions cut 3 bases from V and 2 bases from J, with 11 bases between. The CDR3 spells CASSFPGVTYNEQFF. The CDR3 DNA reads as TGTGCCAGCAGTTTTCCGGGGGTCACCTACAATGAGCAGTTCTTC.